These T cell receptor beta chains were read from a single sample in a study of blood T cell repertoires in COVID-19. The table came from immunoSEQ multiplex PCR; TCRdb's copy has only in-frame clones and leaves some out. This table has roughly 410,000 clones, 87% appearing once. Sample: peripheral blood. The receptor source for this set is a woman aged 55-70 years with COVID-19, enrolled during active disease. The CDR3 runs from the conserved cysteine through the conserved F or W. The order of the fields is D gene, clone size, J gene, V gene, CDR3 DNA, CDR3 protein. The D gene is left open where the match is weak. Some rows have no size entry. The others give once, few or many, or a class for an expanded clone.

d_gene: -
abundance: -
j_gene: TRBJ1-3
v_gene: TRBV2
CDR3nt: TGTGCCAGCTTGAGGCATGGAGGAAACACCATATATTTT
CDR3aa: CASLRHGGNTIYF

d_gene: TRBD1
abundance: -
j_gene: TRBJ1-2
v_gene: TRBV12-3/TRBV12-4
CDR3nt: TGTGCCAGCACTATAGGGGGCTTTGGCTACACCTTC
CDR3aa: CASTIGGFGYTF

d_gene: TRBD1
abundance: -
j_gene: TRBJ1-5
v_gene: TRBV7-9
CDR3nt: TGTGCCAGCAGCTTGGGGACAGGGCTGAGCAATCAGCCCCAGCATTTT
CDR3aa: CASSLGTGLSNQPQHF

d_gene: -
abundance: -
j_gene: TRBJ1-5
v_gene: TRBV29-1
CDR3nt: TGCAGCGTGACAAACAACGGGGATTCTAGCAATCAGCCCCAGCATTTT
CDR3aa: CSVTNNGDSSNQPQHF

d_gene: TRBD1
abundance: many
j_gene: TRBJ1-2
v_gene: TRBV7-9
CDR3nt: TGTGCCAGCAGCCCTAGCGCCACAGGGGGCTATGGCTACACCTTC
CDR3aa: CASSPSATGGYGYTF

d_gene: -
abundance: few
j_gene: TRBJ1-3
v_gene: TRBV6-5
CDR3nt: TGTGCCAGCAGTTCTTCCGGCGGGGGTTCTGGAAACACCATATATTTT
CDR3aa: CASSSSGGGSGNTIYF

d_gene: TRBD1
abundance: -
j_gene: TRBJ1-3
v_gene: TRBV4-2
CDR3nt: TGTGCCAGCAGCCCGTTACAGGGGACTCCCTCTGGAAACACCATATATTTT
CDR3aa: CASSPLQGTPSGNTIYF

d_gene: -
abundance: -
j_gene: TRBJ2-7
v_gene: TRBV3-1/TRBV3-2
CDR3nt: TGTGCCAGCAGCCCTATCCCTTCCTACGAGCAGTACTTC
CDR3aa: CASSPIPSYEQYF

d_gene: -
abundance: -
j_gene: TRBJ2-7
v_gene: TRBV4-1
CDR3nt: TGCGCCAGCAGCCAAGATCGCGGCCTATCCTACGAGCAGTACTTC
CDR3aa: CASSQDRGLSYEQYF

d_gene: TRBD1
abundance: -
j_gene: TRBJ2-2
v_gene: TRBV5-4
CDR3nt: TGTGCCAGCAGCACCGGGACAGTGAACACCGGGGAGCTGTTTTTT
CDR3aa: CASSTGTVNTGELFF

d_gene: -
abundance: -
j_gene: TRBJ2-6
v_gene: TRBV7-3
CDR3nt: TGTGCCAGCACCCTTTGGGGCGGTTCTGGGGCCAACGTCCTGACTTTC
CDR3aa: CASTLWGGSGANVLTF

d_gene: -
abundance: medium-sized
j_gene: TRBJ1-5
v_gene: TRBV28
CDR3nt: TGTGCCAGCAGACTACCCACAGGGAATCAGCCCCAGCATTTT
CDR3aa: CASRLPTGNQPQHF

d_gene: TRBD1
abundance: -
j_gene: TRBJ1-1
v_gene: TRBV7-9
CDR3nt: TGTGCCAGCAGCTTGGCTGGGACAGGGATGAACACTGAAGCTTTCTTT
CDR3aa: CASSLAGTGMNTEAFF

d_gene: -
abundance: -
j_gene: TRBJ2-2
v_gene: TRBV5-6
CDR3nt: TGTGCCAGCAGCTTGTTGGCCAGGCGAAACACCGGGGAGCTGTTTTTT
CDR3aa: CASSLLARRNTGELFF

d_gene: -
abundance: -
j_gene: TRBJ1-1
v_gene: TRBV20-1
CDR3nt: TGCAGTGCTAACTACAACACTGAAGCTTTCTTT
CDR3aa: CSANYNTEAFF

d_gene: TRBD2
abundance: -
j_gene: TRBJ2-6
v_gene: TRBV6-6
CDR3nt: TGTGCCAGCAGTCCGGGACTAGCGGGGGGTTACTCTGGGGCCAACGTCCTGACTTTC
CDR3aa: CASSPGLAGGYSGANVLTF

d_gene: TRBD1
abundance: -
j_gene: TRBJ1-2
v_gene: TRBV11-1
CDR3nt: TGTGCCAGCAGTTTTACAGGGGACTATGGCTACACCTTC
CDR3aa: CASSFTGDYGYTF

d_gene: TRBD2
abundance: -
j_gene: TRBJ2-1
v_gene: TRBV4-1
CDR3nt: TGCGCCAGCAGCCAAGAGGGGCGGGGGAGCAATGAGCAGTTCTTC
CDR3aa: CASSQEGRGSNEQFF

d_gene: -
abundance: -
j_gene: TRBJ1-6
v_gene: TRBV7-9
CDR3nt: TGTGCCAGCAGCCCAAATAACAGGGATTCACCCCTCCACTTT
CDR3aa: CASSPNNRDSPLHF